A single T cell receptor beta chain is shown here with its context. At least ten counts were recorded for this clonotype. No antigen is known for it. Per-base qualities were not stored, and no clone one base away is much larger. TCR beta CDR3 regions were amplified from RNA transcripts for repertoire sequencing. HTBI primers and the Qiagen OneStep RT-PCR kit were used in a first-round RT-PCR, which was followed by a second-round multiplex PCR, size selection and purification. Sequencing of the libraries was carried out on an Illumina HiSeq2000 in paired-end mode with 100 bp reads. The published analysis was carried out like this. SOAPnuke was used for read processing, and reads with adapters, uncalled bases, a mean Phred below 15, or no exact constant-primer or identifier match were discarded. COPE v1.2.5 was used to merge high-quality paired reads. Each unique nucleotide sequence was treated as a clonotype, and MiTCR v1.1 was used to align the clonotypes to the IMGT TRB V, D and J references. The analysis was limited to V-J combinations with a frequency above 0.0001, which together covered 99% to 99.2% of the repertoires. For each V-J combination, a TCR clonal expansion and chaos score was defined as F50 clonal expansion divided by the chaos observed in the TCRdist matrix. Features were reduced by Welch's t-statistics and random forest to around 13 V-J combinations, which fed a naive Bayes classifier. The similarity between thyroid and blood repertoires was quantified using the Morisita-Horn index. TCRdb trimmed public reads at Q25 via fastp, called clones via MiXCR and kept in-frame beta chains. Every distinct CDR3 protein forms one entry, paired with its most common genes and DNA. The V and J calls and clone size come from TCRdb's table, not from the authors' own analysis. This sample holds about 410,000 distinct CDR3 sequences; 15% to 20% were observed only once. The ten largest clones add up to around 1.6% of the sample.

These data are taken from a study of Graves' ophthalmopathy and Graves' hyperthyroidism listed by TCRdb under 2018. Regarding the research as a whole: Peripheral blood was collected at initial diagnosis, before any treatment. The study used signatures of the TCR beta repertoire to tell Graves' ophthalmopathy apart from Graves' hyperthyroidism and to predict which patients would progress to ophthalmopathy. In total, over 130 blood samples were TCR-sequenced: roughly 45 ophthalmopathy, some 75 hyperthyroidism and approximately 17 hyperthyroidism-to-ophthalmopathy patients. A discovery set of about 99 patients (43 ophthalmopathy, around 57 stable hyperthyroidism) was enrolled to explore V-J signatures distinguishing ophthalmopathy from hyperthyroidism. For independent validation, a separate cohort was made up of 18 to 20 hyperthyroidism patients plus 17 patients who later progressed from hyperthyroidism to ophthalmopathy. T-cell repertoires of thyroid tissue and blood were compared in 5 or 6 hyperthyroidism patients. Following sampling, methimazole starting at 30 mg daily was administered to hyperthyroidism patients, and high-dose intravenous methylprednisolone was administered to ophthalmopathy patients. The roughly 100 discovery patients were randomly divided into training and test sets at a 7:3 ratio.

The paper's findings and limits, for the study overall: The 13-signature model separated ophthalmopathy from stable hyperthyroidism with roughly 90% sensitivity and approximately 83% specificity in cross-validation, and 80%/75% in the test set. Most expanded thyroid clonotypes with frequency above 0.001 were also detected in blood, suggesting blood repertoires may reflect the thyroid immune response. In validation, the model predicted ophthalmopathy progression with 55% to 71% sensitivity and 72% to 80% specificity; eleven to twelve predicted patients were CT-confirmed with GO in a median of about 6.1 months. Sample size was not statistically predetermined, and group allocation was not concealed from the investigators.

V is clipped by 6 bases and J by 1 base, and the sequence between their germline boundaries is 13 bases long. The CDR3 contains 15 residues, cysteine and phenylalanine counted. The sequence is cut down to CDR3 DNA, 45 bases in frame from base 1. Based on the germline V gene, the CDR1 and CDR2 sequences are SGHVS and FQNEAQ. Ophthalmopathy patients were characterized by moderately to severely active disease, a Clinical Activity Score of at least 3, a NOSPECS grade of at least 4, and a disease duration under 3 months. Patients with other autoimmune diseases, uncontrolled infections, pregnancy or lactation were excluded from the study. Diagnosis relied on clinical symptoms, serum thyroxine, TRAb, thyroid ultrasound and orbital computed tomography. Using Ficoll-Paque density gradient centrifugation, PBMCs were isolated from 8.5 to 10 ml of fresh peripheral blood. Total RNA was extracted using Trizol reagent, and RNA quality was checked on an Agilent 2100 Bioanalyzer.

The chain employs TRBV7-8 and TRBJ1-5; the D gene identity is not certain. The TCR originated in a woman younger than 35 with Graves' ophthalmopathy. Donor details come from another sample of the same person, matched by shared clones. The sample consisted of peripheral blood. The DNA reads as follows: TGTGCCAGCAGTGGGAGTTTGGGGAGCAATCAGCCCCAGCATTTT. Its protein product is CASSGSLGSNQPQHF.